The entry that follows covers one T cell receptor (beta chain) sequence. Looked up from germline, CDR1 is MDHEN and CDR2 is SYDVKM. The trim removed 2 bases at V and 7 bases at J, leaving 8 bases unmatched. The CDR3 runs to 15 residues. The record originates from a study of technical replicates of blood from a handful of donors. Generated by immunoSEQ multiplex PCR, the TCRdb table keeps only in-frame clones and is missing some. The sample consists of over 70,000 clones, approximately 93% of them appearing once. This receptor was identified in a human donor in good health. The rearrangement joins TRBV28 to TRBJ2-5; 9 bases are a match to TRBD1. Sequences were obtained from T cells isolated from PBMCs. The CDR3 loop reads CASSLLPGTGMTQYF. The CDR3 DNA sequence: TGTGCCAGCAGTTTACTGCCCGGGACAGGGATGACCCAGTACTTC. Together with reference TRBV28 and TRBJ2-5, the CDR3 gives the full variable domain: DVKVTQSSRYLVKRTGEKVFLECVQDMDHENMFWYRQDPGLGLRLIYFSYDVKMKEKGDIPEGYSVSREKKERFSLILESASTNQTSMYLCASSLLPGTGMTQYFGPGTRLLVL.